This is a list of T cell receptor beta chains from one sample in a study of T cell responses to AZD1222 COVID-19 vaccine. Some clones are missing from TCRdb's copy, which holds only in-frame ones; the method was immunoSEQ multiplex PCR. Seen here are 200,000 or so clones, about 93% observed once, and the top ten hold over 0.95%. Sequencing used peripheral blood, obtained 28 days after the second AZD1222 dose. The receptors come from an adult who received the AZD1222 COVID-19 vaccine. The CDR3 runs from the conserved cysteine through the conserved F or W. A D gene is named only where the DNA matches it firmly. Expanded clones get a size class; other rows say once, few or many, or leave the size out.

clone_size j_call d_call v_call cdr3_aa cdr3_nt
NA TRBJ2-1 NA TRBV6-2/TRBV6-3 CASSSSGIREQFF TGTGCCAGCAGTTCATCAGGGATCCGGGAGCAGTTCTTC
NA TRBJ2-5 NA TRBV27 CASSPRPGGDKETQYF TGTGCCAGCAGTCCCCGTCCAGGGGGGGATAAGGAGACCCAGTACTTC
NA TRBJ2-1 TRBD2 TRBV30 CAWSRGPSGKGNEQFF TGTGCCTGGAGCCGAGGGCCTAGCGGGAAAGGGAATGAGCAGTTCTTC
NA TRBJ1-6 TRBD1 TRBV6-5 CASRLTGSNSPLHF TGTGCCAGCAGATTGACAGGGAGCAATTCACCCCTCCACTTT
NA TRBJ2-7 TRBD2 TRBV9 CASSSRGVHDYEQYF TGTGCCAGCAGCTCCCGGGGGGTACACGACTACGAGCAGTACTTC
NA TRBJ2-7 NA TRBV11-3 CASSPQGSYEQYF TGTGCCAGCAGCCCCCAAGGCTCCTACGAGCAGTACTTC
NA TRBJ1-2 NA TRBV2 CASSEVNYGYTF TGTGCCAGCAGTGAAGTCAACTATGGCTACACCTTC
NA TRBJ2-1 TRBD2 TRBV4-2 CASSQHPGTSGGPASYNEQFF TGTGCCAGCAGCCAGCACCCCGGGACTAGCGGGGGGCCCGCTTCCTACAATGAGCAGTTCTTC
NA TRBJ2-7 TRBD2 TRBV10-3 CAISQTSGDTYEQYF TGTGCCATCAGCCAGACTAGCGGGGATACCTACGAGCAGTACTTC
NA TRBJ1-2 NA TRBV9 CASSVEAGASYGYTF TGTGCCAGCAGCGTAGAGGCAGGGGCGAGCTATGGCTACACCTTC
NA TRBJ2-1 TRBD2 TRBV9 CASSLAASGYNEQFF TGTGCCAGCAGCCTAGCGGCTAGCGGTTACAATGAGCAGTTCTTC
once TRBJ1-2 NA TRBV19 CASSAQISYGYTF TGTGCCAGTAGTGCACAGATCTCCTATGGCTACACCTTC
NA TRBJ2-7 NA TRBV20-1 CSASQGYEQYF TGCAGTGCTAGTCAGGGCTACGAGCAGTACTTC
NA TRBJ1-4 NA TRBV3-1/TRBV3-2 CASSLGLSGEKLFF TGTGCCAGCAGCCTTGGTCTGTCCGGCGAAAAACTGTTTTTT
NA TRBJ2-3 TRBD1 TRBV18 CASSPRTGSGDTQYF TGTGCCAGCTCACCAAGGACAGGGAGCGGGGATACGCAGTATTTT
NA TRBJ1-6 TRBD1 TRBV2 CASSSPQGRGYNSPLHF TGTGCCAGCAGTAGCCCACAGGGGAGGGGGTATAATTCACCCCTCCACTTT
NA TRBJ2-5 NA TRBV4-1 CASSPSSDGRETQYF TGCGCCAGCAGCCCCTCGAGCGACGGCCGGGAGACCCAGTACTTC
NA TRBJ2-3 TRBD2 TRBV7-8 CASRRAAGGSTDTQYF TGTGCCAGCAGACGCGCGGCGGGGGGCTCTACAGATACGCAGTATTTT
NA TRBJ1-5 NA TRBV7-8 CASSLNREKGLGNQPQHF TGTGCCAGCAGCTTAAACCGCGAGAAGGGGTTGGGCAATCAGCCCCAGCATTTT
NA TRBJ2-2 NA TRBV6-5 CASSYSRNTGELFF TGTGCCAGCAGTTACTCCCGAAACACCGGGGAGCTGTTTTTT
NA TRBJ1-5 TRBD1 TRBV27 CASSLGGGGGQPQHF TGTGCCAGCAGTTTAGGAGGGGGCGGAGGCCAGCCCCAGCATTTT
NA TRBJ1-1 NA TRBV18 CASSPEPDFTEAFF TGTGCCAGCTCACCTGAGCCAGATTTCACTGAAGCTTTCTTT
NA TRBJ2-2 NA TRBV4-3 CASSQVGGLSTGELFF TGCGCCAGCAGCCAAGTGGGGGGCCTCAGTACCGGGGAGCTGTTTTTT
NA TRBJ2-3 TRBD1 TRBV30 CAWTGGPEDTQYF TGTGCCTGGACAGGGGGTCCGGAGGATACGCAGTATTTT
NA TRBJ1-1 NA TRBV29-1 CSVVSGSEAFF TGCAGCGTTGTGTCTGGCAGTGAAGCTTTCTTT
NA TRBJ2-2 NA TRBV10-1 CASSPPNTGELFF TGCGCCAGCAGTCCACCGAACACCGGGGAGCTGTTTTTT
NA TRBJ2-3 TRBD2 TRBV5-5 CASSFGLAGGPTDTQYF TGTGCCAGCAGCTTCGGACTAGCGGGGGGGCCCACAGATACGCAGTATTTT
NA TRBJ1-5 TRBD1 TRBV12-3/TRBV12-4 CASRDRVNQPQHF TGTGCCAGCAGAGACAGGGTCAATCAGCCCCAGCATTTT
NA TRBJ2-7 NA TRBV18 CASSPFTGEGAVEQYF TGTGCCAGCTCACCCTTCACGGGGGAGGGGGCCGTGGAGCAGTACTTC
NA TRBJ1-6 TRBD1 TRBV6-5 CASSQTGQDNSPLHF TGTGCCAGCAGCCAAACCGGACAGGATAATTCACCCCTCCACTTT
NA TRBJ2-7 TRBD1 TRBV7-2 CASRGQGLAEQYF TGTGCCAGCAGAGGACAGGGTCTCGCCGAGCAGTACTTC
NA TRBJ1-2 NA TRBV12-3/TRBV12-4 CASSEPDYGYTF TGTGCCAGCAGTGAGCCGGACTATGGCTACACCTTC
NA TRBJ1-1 NA TRBV7-8 CASGLVTNWGTEAFF TGTGCCAGCGGCTTAGTAACTAATTGGGGGACTGAAGCTTTCTTT
NA TRBJ1-2 NA TRBV3-1/TRBV3-2 CASSPSQTSGYTF TGTGCCAGCAGCCCGTCACAGACGTCCGGCTACACCTTC
once TRBJ1-5 NA TRBV19 CASRESWGDSNQPQHF TGTGCCAGTAGGGAGAGTTGGGGGGATAGCAATCAGCCCCAGCATTTT
NA TRBJ2-5 NA TRBV19 CASSKGGRIQETQYF TGTGCCAGTAGCAAGGGAGGCAGAATACAAGAGACCCAGTACTTC
NA TRBJ2-5 NA TRBV12-3/TRBV12-4 CASSWEGEKTQYF TGTGCCAGCAGTTGGGAGGGGGAGAAGACCCAGTACTTC
NA TRBJ2-5 NA TRBV19 CASSKRTNQETQYF TGTGCCAGTAGTAAAAGGACGAACCAAGAGACCCAGTACTTC
NA TRBJ1-5 TRBD1 TRBV2 CASKYRDRERQPQHF TGTGCCAGCAAATACCGGGACAGGGAGAGACAGCCCCAGCATTTT
NA TRBJ1-1 NA TRBV3-1/TRBV3-2 CASSQGLGIGAEAFF TGTGCCAGCAGCCAAGGGTTGGGGATTGGGGCTGAAGCTTTCTTT
NA TRBJ1-1 TRBD1 TRBV3-1/TRBV3-2 CASSHYTGGTEAFF TGTGCCAGCAGCCACTATACAGGGGGGACTGAAGCTTTCTTT
NA TRBJ1-2 NA TRBV24-1 CATSDRNYGYTF TGTGCCACCAGTGACCGCAACTATGGCTACACCTTC
NA TRBJ1-1 NA TRBV28 CASKRALNTEAFF TGTGCTTCGAAGAGGGCCCTGAACACTGAAGCTTTCTTT
NA TRBJ1-4 NA TRBV12-2 CASRLGLDPNEKLFF TGTGCAAGTCGCTTAGGACTCGACCCCAATGAAAAACTGTTTTTT
NA TRBJ1-2 NA TRBV7-8 CASSPGVVGTYGYTF TGTGCCAGCAGCCCAGGGGTCGTGGGTACCTATGGCTACACCTTC
NA TRBJ2-6 NA TRBV15 CATSRRGPAISGANVLTF TGTGCCACCAGCAGAAGGGGTCCCGCAATCTCTGGGGCCAACGTCCTGACTTTC
NA TRBJ2-5 TRBD1 TRBV11-2 CASRPTGTGTKTQYF TGTGCCAGCAGACCGACCGGGACAGGCACGAAGACCCAGTACTTC
once TRBJ1-3 NA TRBV5-1 CASSLAGSSGNTIYF TGCGCCAGCAGCTTGGCCGGGTCCTCTGGAAACACCATATATTTT
NA TRBJ1-2 NA TRBV5-1 CASSGIPGLSYGYTF TGCGCCAGCAGCGGAATCCCGGGACTTTCCTATGGCTACACCTTC
NA TRBJ2-1 NA TRBV5-1 CASSFWGSGDEQFF TGCGCCAGCAGCTTCTGGGGCTCGGGGGATGAGCAGTTCTTC
NA TRBJ2-1 TRBD1 TRBV7-9 CASSFPRTDRDNEQFF TGTGCCAGCAGCTTCCCACGAACCGACAGGGACAATGAGCAGTTCTTC
NA TRBJ2-7 NA TRBV5-1 CASSLARASRTYEQYF TGCGCCAGCAGCTTGGCCCGGGCTAGCCGTACTTACGAGCAGTACTTC
NA TRBJ1-1 NA TRBV5-1 CASRVREATEAFF TGCGCCAGCAGAGTGAGGGAGGCTACTGAAGCTTTCTTT
NA TRBJ1-4 TRBD1 TRBV27 CASSRDRTTMNEKLFF TGTGCCAGCTCCCGGGACAGAACTACGATGAATGAAAAACTGTTTTTT
NA TRBJ1-2 TRBD1 TRBV30 CAWIRTGRGYTF TGTGCCTGGATTCGGACAGGGAGGGGCTACACCTTC
NA TRBJ1-2 NA TRBV30 CAWSEGGYTF TGTGCCTGGAGTGAGGGAGGCTACACCTTC
NA TRBJ1-5 NA TRBV3-1/TRBV3-2 CASSTYSNQPQHF TGTGCCAGCAGCACCTATAGCAATCAGCCCCAGCATTTT
NA TRBJ1-3 NA TRBV3-1/TRBV3-2 CASSSQSSGNTIYF TGTGCCAGCAGCTCCCAGAGCTCTGGAAACACCATATATTTT
NA TRBJ2-7 NA TRBV3-1/TRBV3-2 CASSQDLQVPYEQYF TGTGCCAGCAGCCAAGATTTGCAGGTTCCATACGAGCAGTACTTC